These 14 T cell receptor beta chains share one sample of origin, sequenced in a study of cytomegalovirus exposure and HLA in healthy donors. 13 Jbeta primers and 60 Vbeta primers were used for the PCR. Sequencing used immunoSEQ multiplex PCR; TCRdb keeps in-frame clones, though not all of them. Among approximately 190,000 clones listed, roughly 80% were seen once. Source material: PBMCs. The receptors shown here come from a man between 45 and 60 years old in good health and CMV-seronegative.

The chain couples TRBV4-1 to TRBJ2-7; 15 bases match TRBD2. CDR1 MGHRA and CDR2 YSYEKL come from the germline V gene. This CDR3 contains 15 residues. J was trimmed by 3 bases and V by 4 bases; bases with no gene match: 1. CDR3 coding DNA: TGCGCCAGCAGCCCGGGACTAGCGGGGGGCTACGAGCAGTACTTC. This codes for CASSPGLAGGYEQYF.

The chain uses TRBV5-5 and TRBJ1-4; D is unclear. This CDR3 has 15 amino acids. Trimming shortened V by 4 bases and J by 0 bases, and 10 bases separated the two germline ends. CDR1 is SGHKS and CDR2 is YYEKEE in the germline V gene (reference sequence). Written as DNA, the CDR3 is TGTGCCAGCAGCCACTTAAGTGCAACTAATGAAAAACTGTTTTTT. It codes for CASSHLSATNEKLFF. The complete variable domain, with remaining parts taken from reference TRBV5-5 and TRBJ1-4, reads DAGVTQSPTHLIKTRGQQVTLRCSPISGHKSVSWYQQVLGQGPQFIFQYYEKEERGRGNFPDRFSARQFPNYSSELNVNALLLGDSALYLCASSHLSATNEKLFFGSGTQLSVL.

The rearrangement links TRBV29-1 to TRBJ2-7, with D perhaps TRBD1 (6 bases). V shed 5 bases and J shed 5 bases, with 16 bases lying between them. The CDR3 is made up of 13 amino acids. Germline CDR1 and CDR2: SQVTM and ANQGSEA. Here the CDR3 DNA reads TGCAGCGTTTCGCCAGGGGACGTAGACGAGCAGTACTTC. Its protein is CSVSPGDVDEQYF.

This chain uses TRBV7-2 with TRBJ2-7; 9 positions agree with TRBD1. The CDR3 is 15 amino acids. With 5 bases clipped from V and 2 bases from J, the junction kept 7 bases outside the gene matches. Germline CDR1 SGHTA, CDR2 FQGNSA. The CDR3 sequence: CASSARDRATYEQYF. The CDR3 DNA reads as TGTGCCAGCAGCGCCCGGGACAGGGCGACCTACGAGCAGTACTTC.

This chain connects TRBV5-1 to TRBJ2-2; D may be TRBD1 (5 bases). The ends were cut back, 4 bases at V and 6 bases at J, with 10 bases in the middle. The CDR3 extends over 13 amino acids. Germline-derived CDR1 and CDR2 are SGHRS and YFSETQ. The CDR3 sequence is CASSLLGAGELFF. CDR3 nucleotide sequence: TGCGCCAGCAGCCTGCTAGGGGCCGGGGAGCTGTTTTTT.

J is TRBJ2-5 and V is TRBV2, with 7 bases matching TRBD1. The V gene's germline CDR1 is SNHLY and CDR2 FYNNEI. The ends lost 6 bases at V and 4 bases at J; junction bases unmatched: 8. The CDR3 covers 14 residues. Here the CDR3 reads CASREQGQSETQYF. The CDR3 coding sequence is TGTGCCAGCAGGGAACAGGGACAGTCAGAGACCCAGTACTTC.

This chain uses TRBV19 with TRBJ2-7; 7 nucleotides align to TRBD2. The CDR3 is made up of 15 amino acids. Germline values: CDR1 LNHDA, CDR2 SQIVND (reference sequence). The junction had 9 bases not matched to a gene; V was cut back by 5 bases and J by 2 bases. CDR3: CASSPGGTVTYEQYF. The CDR3 coding sequence is TGTGCCAGTAGTCCGGGAGGAACAGTTACCTACGAGCAGTACTTC.

This chain connects TRBV6-5 to TRBJ2-6, with TRBD1 matching over 7 bases. The CDR3 contains 15 residues. Per the germline V gene, CDR1 is MNHEY and CDR2 is SVGAGI. V gave up 6 bases and J gave up 0 bases; unmatched junction bases: 2. CDR3 sequence: CASRGQHSGANVLTF. CDR3 coding DNA: TGTGCCAGCAGGGGACAGCACTCTGGGGCCAACGTCCTGACTTTC.

The chain is built from TRBV7-9 and TRBJ1-4, with 11 bases matching TRBD1. The CDR3 loop spans 14 amino acids. V lost 5 bases, J lost 6 bases, and 2 bases stayed unmatched. Germline V gene lookup returns CDR1 SEHNR and CDR2 FQNEAQ (reference sequence). The CDR3 loop reads CASSRDRGDEKLFF. CDR3 DNA: TGTGCCAGCAGCCGGGACAGGGGGGATGAAAAACTGTTTTTT.

The rearrangement links TRBV10-3 to TRBJ1-2; D is unresolved. The V end was cut by 3 bases, the J end by 4 bases, with 15 bases between. CDR3 length equals 15 residues. Germline CDR1 ENHRY, CDR2 SYGVKD. CDR3 DNA: TGTGCCATCAGTGATCCCCAGAACGCGGGCTATGGCTACACCTTC. Protein sequence: CAISDPQNAGYGYTF.

The V call is TRBV14, the J call TRBJ1-4; D is unclear. V shed 0 bases and J shed 10 bases, with 21 bases lying between them. The CDR3 sequence is 17 residues long. Per the germline V gene, CDR1 is SGHDN and CDR2 is FVKESK. CDR3: CASSQDPSSRRAGKLFF. CDR3 bases: TGTGCCAGCAGCCAAGATCCATCCAGTAGGAGGGCGGGAAAACTGTTTTTT.

V gene TRBV7-8 combines with J gene TRBJ1-2, with D unresolved. The CDR3 loop spans 12 amino acids. V was clipped by 5 bases and J by 6 bases, with 10 bases between them. The germline CDR1 and CDR2 sequences are SGHVS and FQNEAQ. The CDR3 DNA sequence: TGTGCCAGCAGCCAGAGGGCGAATGGCTACACCTTC. Amino acid sequence: CASSQRANGYTF.

This chain links TRBV6-1 with TRBJ1-6, with D possibly being TRBD1 (6 bases). This CDR3 has 14 residues. Germline-derived CDR1 and CDR2 are MNHNS and SASEGT. V lost 3 bases and J 9 bases, leaving 12 bases between the germline ends. CDR3 nucleotide sequence: TGTGCCAGCAGTGAGGCAGGGGTGGGTTCACCCCTCCACTTT. Its translation is CASSEAGVGSPLHF.

The chain employs TRBV5-6 and TRBJ2-7, with D possibly being TRBD2 (5 bases). Germline assignment: CDR1 SGHDT and CDR2 YYEEEE. CDR3 length: 15 residues. V was trimmed by 3 bases and J by 5 bases, leaving 18 bases between them. Here the CDR3 DNA reads TGTGCCAGCAGCTACCGCGGGCTCCTAAGCCACGAGCAGTACTTC. Protein sequence: CASSYRGLLSHEQYF.